One sample yielded the 20 T cell receptor beta chains listed below, sequenced in a study of CD8 T cells in Susac syndrome. Reverse transcription of roughly 0.5 to 1 ug RNA used random hexamers. TCRdb redid the calling of the immunoSEQ multiplex PCR reads with MiXCR, one entry per CDR3 protein. The sample yields 240,000 or so distinct CDR3 sequences, around 96% seen once. Sequencing was carried out using CD4+ T cells from PBMCs. The receptors stem from a human donor with Susac syndrome.

In its sample, this clonotype was seen once. The J gene is TRBJ2-6, the V gene TRBV11-1; 10 positions match TRBD1. The CDR3 totals 15 residues. Trimming cost V 5 bases and J 2 bases; bases outside gene matches: 0. Germline V gives CDR1 SGHAT, CDR2 FQDESV (reference sequence). The CDR3 loop is CASSGTGAGANVLTF. In DNA form, the CDR3 reads TGTGCCAGCAGCGGGACAGGGGCTGGGGCCAACGTCCTGACTTTC.

V usage is TRBV7-9 and J usage is TRBJ2-7; D is possibly TRBD1 (6 bases). The germline CDR1 and CDR2 sequences are SEHNR and FQNEAQ (reference sequence). This CDR3 spans 15 amino acids. Trimming pared 1 base from V and 5 bases from J, leaving 15 bases between. The CDR3 is CASSLGGQGRHEQYF. The CDR3 DNA reads as TGTGCCAGCAGCTTAGGGGGCCAGGGGAGACACGAGCAGTACTTC.

As DNA, the CDR3 is TGTGCCATCAGTGTAGGCGGGACCACAGATACGCAGTATTTT. Protein product: CAISVGGTTDTQYF. V usage is TRBV10-3 and J usage is TRBJ2-3, with D perhaps matching TRBD2 (6 bases). Germline V lookup: CDR1 ENHRY, CDR2 SYGVKD. The V and J ends lost 4 bases and 2 bases respectively, with 10 bases between them. This CDR3 has 14 amino acids.

The chain is built from TRBV20-1 and TRBJ2-1; 7 positions agree with TRBD2. The V gene's germline CDR1 is DFQATT and CDR2 SNEGSKA (reference sequence). This CDR3 region has 15 residues. V gave up 2 bases and J gave up 4 bases; unmatched junction bases: 8. CDR3 sequence (DNA): TGCAGTGCTAGATTTGGCGGGAGTTGGTACAATGAGCAGTTCTTC. Translated: CSARFGGSWYNEQFF.

The chain couples TRBV29-1 to TRBJ1-1; 8 bases agree with TRBD1. Trimming cost V 8 bases and J 1 base; bases outside gene matches: 9. This CDR3 has 14 residues. Germline V lookup: CDR1 SQVTM, CDR2 ANQGSEA. The CDR3 nucleotides read TGCAGCCACCCCAGGGGGCCATCGAACACTGAAGCTTTCTTT. Translating gives CSHPRGPSNTEAFF.

The genes are TRBV20-1 and TRBJ1-5; perhaps TRBD1 as D (5 bases). The V gene lost 2 bases and the J gene lost 4 bases, with 15 bases spanning the gap. The CDR3 has 15 amino acids. In germline, CDR1 is DFQATT, CDR2 SNEGSKA (reference sequence). DNA for the CDR3: TGCAGTGCTAGACTGGGTGGGGGTGCGAATCAGCCCCAGCATTTT. Amino acid sequence: CSARLGGGANQPQHF.

This clonotype was found once. The chain links TRBV5-1 to TRBJ1-2; D is unresolved. This CDR3 is built from 11 residues. Looked up from germline, CDR1 is SGHRS and CDR2 is YFSETQ. Deletions cut 2 bases from V and 8 bases from J, with 7 bases between. The CDR3 nucleotides are TGCGCCAGCAGCTTCACCGGGGGCTACACCTTC. This translates into CASSFTGGYTF.

V usage is TRBV12-3 or TRBV12-4 and J usage is TRBJ2-6; perhaps TRBD1 as D (5 bases). V lost 5 bases and J lost 0, with 11 bases in between. The CDR3 is 16 residues long. The CDR3 sequence: CASSRQFNSGANVLTF. The CDR3 nucleotides read TGTGCCAGCAGTAGACAGTTCAACTCTGGGGCCAACGTCCTGACTTTC.

The J gene is TRBJ2-5, the V gene TRBV4-2; TRBD1 or TRBD2 may be the D gene (5 bases each). This CDR3 contains 14 residues. Germline V CDR1 and CDR2: LGHNA, YNFKEQ. Trimming shortened V by 0 bases and J by 7 bases, and 12 bases separated the two germline ends. The CDR3 DNA reads TGTGCCAGCAGCCAAGATGGGACGTCCGGGACCCAGTACTTC. This codes for CASSQDGTSGTQYF.

This chain links TRBV12-3 or TRBV12-4 with TRBJ2-7, with 9 bases identical to TRBD1. V lost 4 bases, J lost 2 bases, and 6 bases stayed unmatched. The CDR3 is 15 amino acids. CDR3 nucleotide sequence: TGTGCCAGCAGTTCACACGGGACAGGGACCTACGAGCAGTACTTC. Encoded protein: CASSSHGTGTYEQYF.

This chain uses TRBV4-1 with TRBJ1-5, with D unresolved. The germline V and J ends were trimmed by 1 base and 2 bases, with 12 bases remaining between them. Germline V gene data show CDR1 as MGHRA and CDR2 as YSYEKL. The length of the CDR3 is 16 residues. As DNA, the CDR3 is TGCGCCAGCAGCCAAGTTGGAGGGTCTGGCAATCAGCCCCAGCATTTT. This translates into CASSQVGGSGNQPQHF.

The chain employs TRBV29-1 and TRBJ2-3; D may be TRBD1 (5 bases). CDR1 and CDR2 from the germline V gene are SQVTM and ANQGSEA. V gave up 7 bases and J gave up 5 bases, with 19 bases separating them. The CDR3 loop spans 14 amino acids. The chain's CDR3 is CSGTRLQGGDTQYF. The CDR3 DNA follows: TGCAGCGGAACAAGACTGCAGGGTGGAGATACGCAGTATTTT.

The rearrangement links TRBV20-1 to TRBJ1-5; D is uncertain. Germline CDR1 reads DFQATT; CDR2 reads SNEGSKA (reference sequence). V lost 2 bases to trimming and J lost 1 base, with 9 bases between them. The CDR3 has 14 residues. CDR3: CSARRRGSNQPQHF. DNA of the CDR3: TGCAGTGCTAGACGAAGAGGAAGCAATCAGCCCCAGCATTTT.

This chain uses TRBV30 with TRBJ2-7, with D unclear. The CDR3 is 12 amino acids. Trimming cost V 8 bases and J 0 bases, with 11 bases left between them. Germline CDR1 reads GTSNPN; CDR2 reads SVGIG (reference sequence). CDR3: CAVGSSSYEQYF. The CDR3 nucleotides are TGTGCCGTGGGCTCGAGCTCCTACGAGCAGTACTTC.

V usage is TRBV20-1 and J usage is TRBJ2-7; 9 nucleotides line up with TRBD1. The CDR3 extends over 14 amino acids. The germline gives CDR1 DFQATT, CDR2 SNEGSKA (reference sequence). Trimming took 4 bases from V and 1 from J; bases not matched to a gene: 5. CDR3 residues: CSATGQGWSYEQYF. CDR3 nucleotide sequence: TGCAGTGCTACGGGACAGGGTTGGTCCTACGAGCAGTACTTC.

The chain couples TRBV20-1 to TRBJ2-1; 9 bases match TRBD2. V was clipped by 6 bases and J by 3 bases; unmatched bases: 18. Germline V gene sequence: CDR1 DFQATT, CDR2 SNEGSKA (reference sequence). The length of the CDR3 is 18 residues. CDR3 amino acids: CSAPPADGAGGVYNEQFF. Here the CDR3 DNA reads TGCAGTGCCCCCCCGGCCGACGGGGCGGGAGGGGTCTACAATGAGCAGTTCTTC.

V gene TRBV4-1 combines with J gene TRBJ2-1, with unresolved D. Trimming cost V 0 bases and J 0 bases, with 6 bases left between them. Germline V lookup: CDR1 MGHRA, CDR2 YSYEKL. This CDR3 contains 15 residues. The CDR3 protein is CASSQELNSYNEQFF. For the CDR3, the DNA is TGCGCCAGCAGCCAAGAACTGAACTCCTACAATGAGCAGTTCTTC.

The rearrangement uses TRBV6-2 or TRBV6-3 and TRBJ1-1, with D hard to call. The germline V and J ends were trimmed by 2 bases and 4 bases, with 20 bases remaining between them. Germline V lookup: CDR1 MNHEY, CDR2 SVGEGT. This CDR3 is built from 17 residues. CDR3 amino acids: CASSYAGFGVSRTEAFF. The DNA of the CDR3 is TGTGCCAGCAGTTACGCCGGGTTTGGGGTTTCTCGCACTGAAGCTTTCTTT.

This clonotype was seen only once. The chain recombines TRBV9 with TRBJ1-1, with 8 bases fitting TRBD1. Germline V gene lookup returns CDR1 SGDLS and CDR2 YYNGEE. J lost 1 base, V lost 4 bases, and 3 bases had no gene match. This CDR3 contains 14 residues. The CDR3 spells CASSKDRENTEAFF. The CDR3 nucleotides are TGTGCCAGCAGCAAGGACAGGGAGAACACTGAAGCTTTCTTT.

CDR3 bases: TGCGCCAGCAGCCAAGCCCCCATCTATGGCTACACCTTC. Protein sequence: CASSQAPIYGYTF. V and J are TRBV4-1 and TRBJ1-2; D ambiguous. Looked up from germline, CDR1 is MGHRA and CDR2 is YSYEKL. The CDR3 covers 13 residues. With 1 base removed from V and 4 bases from J, the gap between germline ends came to 7 bases.